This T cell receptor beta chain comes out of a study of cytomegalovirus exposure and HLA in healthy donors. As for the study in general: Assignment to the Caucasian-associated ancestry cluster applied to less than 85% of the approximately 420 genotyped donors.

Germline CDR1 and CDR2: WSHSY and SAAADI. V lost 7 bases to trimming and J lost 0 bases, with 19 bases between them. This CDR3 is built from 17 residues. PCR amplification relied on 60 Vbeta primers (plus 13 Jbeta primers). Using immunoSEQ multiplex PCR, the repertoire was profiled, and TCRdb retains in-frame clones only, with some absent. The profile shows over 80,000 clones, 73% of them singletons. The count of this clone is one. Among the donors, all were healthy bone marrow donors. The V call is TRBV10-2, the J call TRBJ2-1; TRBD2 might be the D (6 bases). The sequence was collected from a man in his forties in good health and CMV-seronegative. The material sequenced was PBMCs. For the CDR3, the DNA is TGCGCCAGCATAATGTGGAGGGCTGGGAGCTCCTACAATGAGCAGTTCTTC. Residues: CASIMWRAGSSYNEQFF.